This record covers a single T cell receptor beta chain. Its target is not known. The entry originates in a study of T cell responses to AZD1222 COVID-19 vaccine. General study results and limits: None of the repertoires were sampled until the peak T cell response had passed. A reported finding is that nearly half of spike-specific TCRs target unmutated variant regions. CD4 TCRs covered the whole spike, strongest at regions 160-218 and 743-854.

Germline V gene data show CDR1 as DFQATT and CDR2 as SNEGSKA (reference sequence). This CDR3 comprises 15 residues. Trimming removed 3 bases at V and 0 bases at J, with 13 bases between. Sequencing was performed with immunoSEQ multiplex PCR; in TCRdb, only in-frame clones are kept and a portion is missing. The data contain some 150,000 clones, about nine tenths of them seen just once; the ten biggest clones take up under 4%. V and J are TRBV20-1 and TRBJ2-3, with a possible D match to TRBD2 (5 bases). The origin of this receptor is an adult who received the AZD1222 COVID-19 vaccine. This material consisted of peripheral blood, taken 28 days after the second AZD1222 dose. DNA of the CDR3: TGCAGTGCTAGTGACCTAGCACAAAGCACAGATACGCAGTATTTT. This gives the protein CSASDLAQSTDTQYF.